The source of this T cell receptor (beta chain) is a study of shared clonotypes between healthy human individuals. Study-level findings and limits: Genetic and exposure-history diversity was limited by the small donor number. Non-shared clonotypes had lower generation probabilities than those shared by all four donors.

Germline V gene sequence: CDR1 GTSNPN, CDR2 SVGIG (reference sequence). The CDR3 is 13 residues long. Between the trimmed V and J ends, which lost 2 bases and 4 bases, there was a span of 10 bases. The assay used deep level. Genomic DNA (from each subset) was split evenly across several immunoSEQ plates. This table comes from immunoSEQ multiplex PCR, and its TCRdb copy is limited to in-frame clones, with some not included. The sample comprises a few million clones, approximately 94% of which are singletons, and about 0.13% rests with the top ten. To note about this clone: Antigen unknown.

The specimen was naive CD4+ T cells sorted from blood. This sample's subset: CD45RA+ positively selected. The receptor was derived from a man aged 18 to 29 in good health. The V call is TRBV30, the J call TRBJ2-3; no clear D. CDR3 nucleotide sequence: TGTGCCTGGAGTCCGACTCCCGCAGATACGCAGTATTTT. Its translation: CAWSPTPADTQYF.